The 16 T cell receptor beta chains presented below share a single source sample, sequenced in a study of blood T cell repertoires in COVID-19. Profiling relied on immunoSEQ multiplex PCR, and the TCRdb table lists in-frame clones only, not all of them. The data contain roughly 190,000 clones, approximately 84% of them singletons. What was sequenced was peripheral blood. The origin of the receptors is a human donor with acute or convalescent COVID-19. The donor label of this sample is uncertain.

This clone was seen once. This rearrangement joins TRBV6-5 to TRBJ2-6; the match to TRBD1 covers 7 bases. The CDR3 totals 16 residues. Germline assignment: CDR1 MNHEY and CDR2 SVGAGI. J gave up 2 bases and V 2 bases, and 3 bases lay outside the gene matches. The DNA of the CDR3 is TGTGCCAGCAGTTACGAGACAGGGACTGGGGCCAACGTCCTGACTTTC. It encodes CASSYETGTGANVLTF.

V usage is TRBV7-8 and J usage is TRBJ2-7, with 11 bases aligning to TRBD1. Germline V gene sequence: CDR1 SGHVS, CDR2 FQNEAQ. V lost 1 base and J lost 4; bases outside the gene matches: 3. The CDR3 has 15 amino acids. CDR3 region: CASSLEGQGAYEQYF. The CDR3 nucleotides read TGTGCCAGCAGCTTAGAAGGACAGGGGGCTTACGAGCAGTACTTC.

This rearrangement joins TRBV11-2 to TRBJ1-1, with 8 bases lining up with TRBD1. The CDR3 is made up of 14 amino acids. J lost 6 bases, V lost 3 bases, and 6 bases had no gene match. Germline V CDR1 and CDR2: SGHAT, FQNNGV. As DNA, the CDR3 is TGTGCCAGCAGCTTTTCAGGGGGCAATGCTGAAGCTTTCTTT. This translates into CASSFSGGNAEAFF.

This chain connects TRBV6-4 to TRBJ2-3; D is unclear. CDR3 length: 16 amino acids. V was clipped by 2 bases and J by 2 bases, with 14 bases between them. The germline gives CDR1 MRHNA, CDR2 SNTAGT. CDR3 amino acids: CASSDDPDTVTDTQYF. The CDR3 nucleotides read TGTGCCAGCAGTGACGATCCCGACACGGTCACAGATACGCAGTATTTT.

V is TRBV29-1 and J is TRBJ1-1; D is possibly TRBD1 (6 bases). The CDR3 consists of 15 residues. Trimming cost V 3 bases and J 6 bases, with 20 bases left between them. Germline lookup yields CDR1 SQVTM and CDR2 ANQGSEA. CDR3 bases: TGCAGCGTTGAGGGTAACGCGAGACAGGCTTCTGAAGCTTTCTTT. As protein: CSVEGNARQASEAFF.

The J gene is TRBJ2-1, the V gene TRBV30, with 9 bases fitting TRBD2. CDR3 length: 12 residues. The germline gives CDR1 GTSNPN, CDR2 SVGIG (reference sequence). The CDR3 here is CAIAGDYNEQFF. In nucleotides, the CDR3 is TGTGCGATAGCGGGGGACTACAATGAGCAGTTCTTC.

The chain couples TRBV28 to TRBJ1-5; D is unresolved. CDR3 length: 15 amino acids. The germline CDR1 and CDR2 sequences are MDHEN and SYDVKM. V lost 5 bases and J lost 3, with 14 bases in between. Written as DNA, the CDR3 is TGTGCCAGCAGTCCCCGTGCAGGCTACAATCAGCCCCAGCATTTT. Its translation is CASSPRAGYNQPQHF.

This clone was detected once. The gene calls are TRBV27 and TRBJ1-5, with 7 nucleotides matching TRBD1. V lost 4 bases to trimming and J lost 3 bases; unmatched junction nucleotides: 6. This CDR3 spans 15 amino acids. Germline V gives CDR1 MNHEY, CDR2 SMNVEV (reference sequence). CDR3 protein: CASSSSDRVNQPQHF. CDR3 DNA sequence: TGTGCCAGCAGTTCCTCCGACAGGGTCAATCAGCCCCAGCATTTT.

The gene calls are TRBV12-3 or TRBV12-4 and TRBJ1-2, with D perhaps matching TRBD1 (6 bases). V was pared by 5 bases and J by 4 bases, with 11 bases between. The length of the CDR3 is 13 residues. CDR3 residues: CASSPGQTYGYTF. The CDR3 DNA sequence: TGTGCCAGCAGTCCCGGACAGACCTATGGCTACACCTTC.

This clone was seen only a few times. The rearrangement joins TRBV29-1 to TRBJ2-7; 7 nucleotides align to TRBD1. In germline, CDR1 is SQVTM, CDR2 ANQGSEA. With 5 bases clipped from V and 3 bases from J, the junction kept 7 bases outside the gene matches. The CDR3 consists of 13 residues. DNA for the CDR3: TGCAGCGTTCGTCGGGACAGCGGCTACGAGCAGTACTTC. Its translation: CSVRRDSGYEQYF.

The chain joins TRBV19 to TRBJ1-1; no definite D call. Germline values: CDR1 LNHDA, CDR2 SQIVND (reference sequence). V gave up 8 bases and J gave up 1 base, with 5 bases separating them. There are 11 residues in the CDR3. The CDR3: CASGRNTEAFF. The CDR3 DNA reads as TGTGCCAGTGGGCGGAACACTGAAGCTTTCTTT. Variable domain in full (rest from reference TRBV19 and TRBJ1-1): DGGITQSPKYLFRKEGQNVTLSCEQNLNHDAMYWYRQDPGQGLRLIYYSQIVNDFQKGDIAEGYSVSREKKESFPLTVTSAQKNPTAFYLCASGRNTEAFFGQGTRLTVV.

This clone was picked up a small number of times. The chain combines TRBV15 with TRBJ2-2, with 10 bases identical to TRBD2. Germline CDR1 is LNHNV and CDR2 is YYDKDF (reference sequence). The CDR3 is 19 amino acids. Losses at the gene ends were 2 bases for V and 2 bases for J; bases not matched to a gene: 11. The CDR3 loop reads CATSRPSSSGGLNTGELFF. The DNA of the CDR3 is TGTGCCACCAGCAGACCCTCGTCTAGCGGGGGCCTTAACACCGGGGAGCTGTTTTTT. Combining the CDR3 with reference TRBV15 and TRBJ2-2 gives the whole variable domain DAMVIQNPRYQVTQFGKPVTLSCSQTLNHNVMYWYQQKSSQAPKLLFHYYDKDFNNEADTPDNFQSRRPNTSFCFLDIRSPGLGDTAMYLCATSRPSSSGGLNTGELFFGEGSRLTVL.

V and J are TRBV6-1 and TRBJ1-5; 7 bases fit TRBD1. The length of the CDR3 is 17 residues. Germline CDR1 MNHNS, CDR2 SASEGT. V dropped 4 bases and J dropped 0; count of bases not matched to a gene: 9. The CDR3 protein is CASSGDRSSFSNQPQHF. CDR3 bases: TGTGCCAGCAGTGGGGACAGATCCAGTTTTAGCAATCAGCCCCAGCATTTT.

A few counts support this clone. The gene calls are TRBV10-2 and TRBJ1-2; no clear D gene. Germline V CDR1 and CDR2: WSHSY, SAAADI. The CDR3 contains 14 residues. The V end lost 0 bases, the J end lost 4 bases, and 9 bases lay between the germline ends. The CDR3 loop is CASSESRGSYGYTF. CDR3 coding DNA: TGCGCCAGCAGTGAGTCCCGGGGTAGCTATGGCTACACCTTC.

This clone has just one count. The chain joins TRBV5-6 to TRBJ1-4; a possible D gene is TRBD1 (5 bases). The CDR3 spans 14 residues. With 4 bases removed from V and 14 bases from J, the gap between germline ends came to 21 bases. The germline V gene encodes CDR1 SGHDT and CDR2 YYEEEE. The CDR3 loop reads CASSTRVRDYHLFF. Here the CDR3 DNA reads TGTGCCAGCAGCACCAGGGTCCGGGACTACCATCTGTTTTTT.

This rearrangement joins TRBV9 to TRBJ1-5, with 7 bases aligning to TRBD1. The V gene end was trimmed by 4 bases and the J gene end by 5 bases; junction bases not matched to a gene: 12. Germline assignment: CDR1 SGDLS and CDR2 YYNGEE. The CDR3 totals 16 residues. The CDR3 loop is CASSTSLQGRDQPQHF. In DNA, the CDR3 is TGTGCCAGCAGCACCTCGTTACAGGGGAGAGATCAGCCCCAGCATTTT.